These 22 T cell receptor beta chains came from one sample sequenced in a study of shared clonotypes between healthy human individuals. Libraries were prepared by immunoSEQ multiplex PCR; TCRdb keeps only in-frame clonotypes and omits some of them. The sample contains a few million clones, roughly nine tenths of which appear only once. Source material: naive CD4+ T cells sorted from blood. Subset noted: CD45RA+ positively selected. The receptors were sampled from a man aged 18-30 years in good health.

The chain carries TRBV18 and TRBJ2-7; 11 bases fit TRBD2. V shed 3 bases, J shed 6 bases, and the junction held 13 bases outside the gene matches. Germline CDR1 KGHSH, CDR2 LQKENI. This CDR3 has 17 residues. CDR3 loop: CASSPTSGSPQAREQYF. CDR3 in DNA: TGTGCCAGCTCACCTACTAGCGGGAGCCCCCAAGCTCGCGAGCAGTACTTC.

V gene TRBV5-5 combines with J gene TRBJ2-1; TRBD1 matches 8 bases. This CDR3 is 12 amino acids long. Looked up from germline, CDR1 is SGHKS and CDR2 is YYEKEE (reference sequence). With V trimmed by 4 bases and J by 8 bases, 2 bases remained unmatched. CDR3 loop: CASSPTGDEQFF. DNA for the CDR3: TGTGCCAGCAGCCCGACAGGGGATGAGCAGTTCTTC.

V is TRBV4-1 and J is TRBJ2-7; tentative D call: TRBD2 (6 bases). V lost 0 bases and J lost 2, with 20 bases in between. Germline-derived CDR1 and CDR2 are MGHRA and YSYEKL. The CDR3 sequence is 18 residues long. In DNA, the CDR3 is TGCGCCAGCAGCCAAGATCAAGAATTAGTACGGGGGACCTACGAGCAGTACTTC. It encodes CASSQDQELVRGTYEQYF.

The rearrangement links TRBV7-6 to TRBJ2-5; a possible D gene is TRBD1 (6 bases). V lost 4 bases and J lost 2, with 17 bases in between. The CDR3 covers 16 residues. Germline loops: CDR1 SGHVS, CDR2 FNYEAQ. The CDR3, as DNA: TGTGCCAGCAGCTCCCCATACGGACAGCGTCAAGAGACCCAGTACTTC. It specifies CASSSPYGQRQETQYF. Full variable domain (remainder filled in from reference TRBV7-6 and TRBJ2-5): GAGVSQSPRYKVTKRGQDVALRCDPISGHVSLYWYRQALGQGPEFLTYFNYEAQQDKSGLPNDRFSAERPEGSISTLTIQRTEQRDSAMYRCASSSPYGQRQETQYFGPGTRLLVL.

This rearrangement joins TRBV19 to TRBJ1-1; D is undetermined. This CDR3 is 17 amino acids long. Between the trimmed V and J ends, which lost 1 base and 8 bases, there was a span of 23 bases. CDR1 is LNHDA and CDR2 is SQIVND in the germline V gene (reference sequence). The DNA of the CDR3 is TGTGCCAGTAGTATAGGAGAGCGCGGGCCCCCATGGGCAGAAGCTTTCTTT. Its protein is CASSIGERGPPWAEAFF. Full variable domain (remainder filled in from reference TRBV19 and TRBJ1-1): DGGITQSPKYLFRKEGQNVTLSCEQNLNHDAMYWYRQDPGQGLRLIYYSQIVNDFQKGDIAEGYSVSREKKESFPLTVTSAQKNPTAFYLCASSIGERGPPWAEAFFGQGTRLTVV.

The chain uses TRBV9 and TRBJ2-7, with 9 bases identical to TRBD2. CDR1 SGDLS and CDR2 YYNGEE come from the germline V gene. The CDR3 consists of 16 residues. Trimming removed 4 bases from V and 1 base from J; junction bases left unmatched: 9. The CDR3 DNA reads as TGTGCCAGCAGCCCTTCTCTAGCGGGGCCTTCCTACGAGCAGTACTTC. This sequence encodes CASSPSLAGPSYEQYF.

The chain carries TRBV28 and TRBJ2-2, with 7 bases matching TRBD2. Germline values: CDR1 MDHEN, CDR2 SYDVKM. The junction had 7 bases not matched to a gene; V was cut back by 8 bases and J by 4 bases. The CDR3 has 14 residues. CDR3 in amino acids: CASSQGGGTGELFF. The CDR3 nucleotides read TGTGCCAGCTCTCAGGGCGGGGGCACCGGGGAGCTGTTTTTT.

This chain connects TRBV7-8 to TRBJ1-3, with D perhaps TRBD1 (5 bases). V lost 1 base and J 2 bases, leaving 12 bases between the germline ends. CDR1 is SGHVS, CDR2 FQNEAQ, per germline. The CDR3 totals 16 residues. CDR3 coding DNA: TGTGCCAGCAGCTTAGTGCAGGGAGAGGCTGGAAACACCATATATTTT. This sequence encodes CASSLVQGEAGNTIYF.

The chain employs TRBV12-1 and TRBJ2-7; the listed D gene, TRBD1, was not tested against the DNA. TRBV12-1 is noted as a pseudogene. The CDR3 has 15 residues. CDR3 residues: CASTSPTEASYEQYF. CDR3 nucleotide sequence: TGTGCCAGCACCTCCCCCACAGAAGCATCCTACGAGCAGTACTTC.

CDR3: CASSGGRGRTDTQYF. For the CDR3, the DNA is TGTGCCAGCAGTGGGGGCAGGGGGCGCACAGATACGCAGTATTTT. V is TRBV6-4 and J is TRBJ2-3; 8 nucleotides agree with TRBD1. The CDR3 sequence is 15 residues long. CDR1 and CDR2 from the germline V gene are MRHNA and SNTAGT. V was clipped by 4 bases and J by 1 base; unmatched bases: 4.

CDR3: CASSLLLEQFF. CDR3 DNA sequence: TGTGCCAGCAGCTTACTTTTGGAGCAGTTCTTC. The chain employs TRBV7-2 and TRBJ2-1, with D unresolved. This CDR3 has 11 residues. V was pared by 2 bases and J by 10 bases, with 6 bases between. CDR1 and CDR2 from the germline V gene are SGHTA and FQGNSA. The full variable domain, in which reference TRBV7-2 and TRBJ2-1 provide the parts outside the CDR3, is GAGVSQSPSNKVTEKGKDVELRCDPISGHTALYWYRQSLGQGLEFLIYFQGNSAPDKSGLPSDRFSAERTGGSVSTLTIQRTQQEDSAVYLCASSLLLEQFFGPGTRLTVL.

J is TRBJ2-5 and V is TRBV4-3; D possibly corresponds to TRBD2 (6 bases). Germline CDR1 and CDR2: LGHNA and YSLEER. The CDR3 length is 18 residues. The ends were cut back, 1 base at V and 5 bases at J, with 23 bases in the middle. The CDR3 sequence is CASSQGLGRDSLGETQYF. In nucleotides, the CDR3 is TGCGCCAGCAGCCAAGGTTTGGGAAGGGACTCACTCGGGGAGACCCAGTACTTC.

In regard to this clone: In the same sample, other DNA sequences code for this CDR3. The chain has TRBV5-1 and TRBJ2-1; D is ambiguous. V shed 0 bases and J shed 7 bases, with 5 bases lying between them. The CDR3 is 12 residues long. Looked up from germline, CDR1 is SGHRS and CDR2 is YFSETQ. Written as DNA, the CDR3 is TGCGCCAGCAGCTTGGCGGCAAATGAGCAGTTCTTC. Its protein is CASSLAANEQFF.

This chain links TRBV19 with TRBJ2-7; D gene ambiguous. This CDR3 contains 15 residues. CDR1 is LNHDA, CDR2 SQIVND, per germline (reference sequence). The V gene lost 5 bases and the J gene lost 0 bases, with 14 bases spanning the gap. CDR3 DNA sequence: TGTGCCAGTAGTCTCAGCCCCTTAAGCTCCTACGAGCAGTACTTC. Its protein product is CASSLSPLSSYEQYF.

The chain carries TRBV19 and TRBJ2-1; the D gene is possibly TRBD2 (5 bases). Germline values: CDR1 LNHDA, CDR2 SQIVND (reference sequence). The V end was cut by 1 base, the J end by 16 bases, with 20 bases between. The CDR3 contains 14 residues. The CDR3 loop is CASSIGRLVGGHFF. The CDR3 region has the DNA TGTGCCAGTAGTATAGGGCGCTTGGTCGGAGGCCACTTCTTC.

This clone showed up just once. The rearrangement links TRBV5-4 to TRBJ2-3; the D gene is possibly TRBD1 (5 bases). Germline CDR1 is SGHNT and CDR2 is YYREEE (reference sequence). Trimming took off 0 bases at V and 7 bases at J, with 12 bases between the two ends. The CDR3 has 14 residues. CDR3 in DNA: TGTGCCAGCAGCTTGGCCTCCAGGGAAAATACGCAGTATTTT. Amino acid sequence: CASSLASRENTQYF.

As to this clone: The junction departs from germline at one end; a sequencing error may be responsible. V is TRBV18 and J is TRBJ2-1; maybe TRBD1 (6 bases). The CDR3 length is 13 residues. In germline, CDR1 is KGHSH, CDR2 LQKENI. CDR3 sequence reads: CASSPVPGHPFIF. Written as DNA, the CDR3 is TGTGCCAGCTCACCAGTGCCGGGACACCCGTTCATCTTC.

This clone was observed a single time. The chain recombines TRBV5-6 with TRBJ2-3, with TRBD1 as a possible D gene (6 bases). CDR1 and CDR2 (germline): SGHDT, YYEEEE. Trimming pared 2 bases from V and 6 bases from J, leaving 10 bases between. The CDR3 length is 13 residues. Here the CDR3 DNA reads TGTGCCAGCAGCTTACAGGGTGGGGATACGCAGTATTTT. Translating gives CASSLQGGDTQYF.

The chain has TRBV10-3 and TRBJ2-1, with TRBD1 matching over 7 bases. Germline trimming cut 3 bases from V and 2 bases from J; bases unmatched to any gene: 1. In germline, CDR1 is ENHRY, CDR2 SYGVKD. This CDR3 is 14 amino acids long. CDR3 nucleotide sequence: TGTGCCATCAGTGAAACAGGGGCCTACAATGAGCAGTTCTTC. Its translation is CAISETGAYNEQFF.

J is TRBJ2-5 and V is TRBV2, with 11 bases matching TRBD2. V lost 9 bases to trimming and J lost 5 bases; unmatched junction nucleotides: 8. The germline V gene encodes CDR1 SNHLY and CDR2 FYNNEI. This CDR3 has 14 residues. This CDR3 reads CASSFTSGGETQYF. CDR3 nucleotides: TGTGCCAGTAGCTTTACTAGCGGGGGTGAGACCCAGTACTTC.

Here the CDR3 reads CASSLTRLAGVAAQETQYF. The CDR3 coding sequence is TGCGCCAGCAGCTTGACGCGACTAGCGGGGGTCGCAGCGCAAGAGACCCAGTACTTC. The chain is built from TRBV5-1 and TRBJ2-5; 12 bases are a match to TRBD2. Per the germline V gene, CDR1 is SGHRS and CDR2 is YFSETQ. This CDR3 contains 19 residues. Losses at the gene ends were 1 base for V and 2 bases for J; bases not matched to a gene: 12. Drawing the rest from reference TRBV5-1 and TRBJ2-5, the complete variable domain is KAGVTQTPRYLIKTRGQQVTLSCSPISGHRSVSWYQQTPGQGLQFLFEYFSETQRNKGNFPGRFSGRQFSNSRSEMNVSTLELGDSALYLCASSLTRLAGVAAQETQYFGPGTRLLVL.

V usage is TRBV10-1 and J usage is TRBJ1-5; TRBD1 agrees at 8 bases. J lost 3 bases, V lost 8 bases, and 3 bases had no gene match. Per germline, CDR1 WNHNN and CDR2 SYGVQD (reference sequence). This CDR3 comprises 13 residues. The DNA of the CDR3 is TGCGCCAGCTCGGACAGGGTCAATCAGCCCCAGCATTTT. Translating gives CASSDRVNQPQHF.